Sequencing of this T cell receptor beta chain was carried out in a study of post-analysis software for immune sequencing data. Study-wide background: Relapsing-remitting, secondary progressive and progressive-relapsing multiple sclerosis were all included among the disease courses.

Worth noting for this clonotype: Its antigen remains unknown.

This CDR3 is 14 amino acids long. V gave up 5 bases and J gave up 4 bases, with 14 bases separating them. Germline V gene lookup returns CDR1 SEHNR and CDR2 FQNEAQ (reference sequence). The TCR beta cDNA libraries contained unique molecular identifiers. TCRdb ran MiXCR on the PCR reads and lists one entry per CDR3 protein. The repertoire holds some 700,000 distinct CDR3 sequences, with 59% as singletons. Overall study results and limits: Controls had significantly higher normalized Chao1 diversity than multiple sclerosis patients. TRBV5-6, TRBV5-1 and TRBV20-1 were among four or five TRBV segments more frequent in patients than controls.

Sample: blood. This sequence joins TRBV7-9 and TRBJ1-1; TRBD1 might be the D (6 bases). This sequence was found in a girl aged 2 to 10 with multiple sclerosis. The DNA of the CDR3 is TGTGCCAGCAGCGACCGACAGGCCCGCACTGAAGCTTTCTTT. This sequence encodes CASSDRQARTEAFF.